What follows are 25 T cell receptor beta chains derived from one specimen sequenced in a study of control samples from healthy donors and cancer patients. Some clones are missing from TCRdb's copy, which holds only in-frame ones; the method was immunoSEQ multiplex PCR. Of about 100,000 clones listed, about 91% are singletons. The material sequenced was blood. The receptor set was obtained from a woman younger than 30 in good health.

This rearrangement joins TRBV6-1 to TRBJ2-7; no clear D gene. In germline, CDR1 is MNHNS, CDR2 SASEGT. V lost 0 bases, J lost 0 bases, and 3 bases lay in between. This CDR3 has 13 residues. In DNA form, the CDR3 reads TGTGCCAGCAGTGAAGCCATCTCCTACGAGCAGTACTTC. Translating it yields CASSEAISYEQYF.

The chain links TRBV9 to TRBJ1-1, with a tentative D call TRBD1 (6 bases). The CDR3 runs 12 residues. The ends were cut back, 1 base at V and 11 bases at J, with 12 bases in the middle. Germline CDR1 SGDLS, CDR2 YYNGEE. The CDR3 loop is CASSVLWGPAFF. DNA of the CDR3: TGTGCCAGCAGCGTACTCTGGGGGCCTGCTTTCTTT.

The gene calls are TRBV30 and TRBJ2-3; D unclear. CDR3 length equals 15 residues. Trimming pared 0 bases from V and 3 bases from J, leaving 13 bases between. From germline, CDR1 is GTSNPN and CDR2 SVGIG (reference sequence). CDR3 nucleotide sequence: TGTGCCTGGAGTGTGTCACAACACGCGACAGATACGCAGTATTTT. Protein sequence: CAWSVSQHATDTQYF.

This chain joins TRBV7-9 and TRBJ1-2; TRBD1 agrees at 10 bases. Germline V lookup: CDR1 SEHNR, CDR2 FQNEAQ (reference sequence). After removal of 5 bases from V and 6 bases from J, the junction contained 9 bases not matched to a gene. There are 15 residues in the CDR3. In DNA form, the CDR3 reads TGTGCCAGCAGCAAAACGGGACAGGGGCTTCATGGCTACACCTTC. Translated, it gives CASSKTGQGLHGYTF.

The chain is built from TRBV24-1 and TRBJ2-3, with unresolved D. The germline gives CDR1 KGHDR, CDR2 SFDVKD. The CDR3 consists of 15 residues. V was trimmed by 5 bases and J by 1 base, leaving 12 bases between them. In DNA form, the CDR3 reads TGTGCCACCAGTGCCCTCCGGAGCGGCACAGATACGCAGTATTTT. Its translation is CATSALRSGTDTQYF.

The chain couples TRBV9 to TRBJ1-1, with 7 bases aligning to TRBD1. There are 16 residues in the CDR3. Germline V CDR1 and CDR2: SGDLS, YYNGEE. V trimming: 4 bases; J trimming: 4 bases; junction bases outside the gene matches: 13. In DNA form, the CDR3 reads TGTGCCAGCAGCACACCAAGGGGACAGCCCGGCACTGAAGCTTTCTTT. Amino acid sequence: CASSTPRGQPGTEAFF.

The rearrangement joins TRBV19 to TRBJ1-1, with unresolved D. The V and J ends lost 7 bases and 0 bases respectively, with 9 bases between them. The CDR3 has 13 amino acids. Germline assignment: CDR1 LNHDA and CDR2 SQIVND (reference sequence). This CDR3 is CASIGTVNTEAFF. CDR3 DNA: TGTGCCAGTATAGGAACGGTGAACACTGAAGCTTTCTTT.

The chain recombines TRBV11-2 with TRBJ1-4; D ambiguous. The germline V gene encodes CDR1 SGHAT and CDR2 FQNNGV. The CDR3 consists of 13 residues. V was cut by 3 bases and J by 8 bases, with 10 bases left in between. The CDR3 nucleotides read TGTGCCAGCAGCTTGGGCCAAAGAGAAAAACTGTTTTTT. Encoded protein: CASSLGQREKLFF. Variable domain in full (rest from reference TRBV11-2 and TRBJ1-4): EAGVAQSPRYKIIEKRQSVAFWCNPISGHATLYWYQQILGQGPKLLIQFQNNGVVDDSQLPKDRFSAERLKGVDSTLKIQPAKLEDSAVYLCASSLGQREKLFFGSGTQLSVL.

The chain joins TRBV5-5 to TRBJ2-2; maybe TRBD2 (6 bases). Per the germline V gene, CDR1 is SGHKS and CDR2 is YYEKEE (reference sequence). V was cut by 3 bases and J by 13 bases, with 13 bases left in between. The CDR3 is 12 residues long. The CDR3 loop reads CASSSPGGRLFF. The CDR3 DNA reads TGTGCCAGCAGCTCACCCGGGGGACGGCTGTTTTTT.

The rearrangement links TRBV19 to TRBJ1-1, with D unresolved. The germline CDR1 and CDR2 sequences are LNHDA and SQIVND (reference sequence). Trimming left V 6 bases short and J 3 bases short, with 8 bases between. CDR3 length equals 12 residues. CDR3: CASRLRDTEAFF. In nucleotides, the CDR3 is TGTGCCAGTAGGCTCCGGGACACTGAAGCTTTCTTT.

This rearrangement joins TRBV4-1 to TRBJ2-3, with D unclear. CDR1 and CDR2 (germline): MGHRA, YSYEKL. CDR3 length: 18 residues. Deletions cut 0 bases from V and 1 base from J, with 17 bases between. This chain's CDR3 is CASSQDPGSDMRTDTQYF. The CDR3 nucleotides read TGCGCCAGCAGCCAAGATCCTGGGTCCGACATGCGCACAGATACGCAGTATTTT.

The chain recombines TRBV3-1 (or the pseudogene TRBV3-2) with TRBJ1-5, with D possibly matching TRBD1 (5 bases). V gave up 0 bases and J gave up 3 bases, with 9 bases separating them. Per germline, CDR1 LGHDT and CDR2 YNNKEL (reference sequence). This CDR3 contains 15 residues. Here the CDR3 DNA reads TGTGCCAGCAGCCAAGAAACGGGGGTCAATCAGCCCCAGCATTTT. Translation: CASSQETGVNQPQHF.

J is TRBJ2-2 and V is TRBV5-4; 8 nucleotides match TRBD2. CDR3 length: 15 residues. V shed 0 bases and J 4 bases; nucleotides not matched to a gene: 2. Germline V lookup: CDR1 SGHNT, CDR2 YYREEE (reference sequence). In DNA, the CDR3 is TGTGCCAGCAGCTTGGAACTAGCGGCCACCGGGGAGCTGTTTTTT. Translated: CASSLELAATGELFF.

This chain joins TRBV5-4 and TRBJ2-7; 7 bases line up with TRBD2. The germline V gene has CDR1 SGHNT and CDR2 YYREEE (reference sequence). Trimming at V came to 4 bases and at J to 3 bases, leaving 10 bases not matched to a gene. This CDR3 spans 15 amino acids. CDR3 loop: CASSRTLADVYEQYF. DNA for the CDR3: TGTGCCAGCAGCCGGACGCTAGCGGACGTCTACGAGCAGTACTTC.

The CDR3 sequence: CSGANTEAFF. CDR3 coding DNA: TGCAGCGGGGCGAACACTGAAGCTTTCTTT. This chain uses TRBV29-1 with TRBJ1-1; D unresolved. This CDR3 region has 10 residues. V was trimmed by 7 bases and J by 1 base, leaving 4 bases between them. Germline V lookup: CDR1 SQVTM, CDR2 ANQGSEA.

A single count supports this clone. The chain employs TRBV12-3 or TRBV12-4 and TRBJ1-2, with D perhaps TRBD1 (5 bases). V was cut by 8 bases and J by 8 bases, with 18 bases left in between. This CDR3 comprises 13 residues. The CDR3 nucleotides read TGTGCCAGCGGATCTAGTAGGGGATGGGGCTACACCTTC. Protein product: CASGSSRGWGYTF.

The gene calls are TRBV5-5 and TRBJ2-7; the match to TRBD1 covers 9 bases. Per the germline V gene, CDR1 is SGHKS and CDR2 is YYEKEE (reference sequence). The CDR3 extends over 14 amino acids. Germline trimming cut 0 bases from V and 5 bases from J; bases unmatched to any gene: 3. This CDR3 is CASSLARDRDEQYF. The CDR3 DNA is TGTGCCAGCAGCTTGGCCAGGGACAGGGACGAGCAGTACTTC.

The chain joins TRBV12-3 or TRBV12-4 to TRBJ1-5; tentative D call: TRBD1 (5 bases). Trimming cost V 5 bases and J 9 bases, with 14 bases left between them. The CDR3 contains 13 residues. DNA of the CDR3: TGTGCCAGCAGTCTTCAGGGCTCGGGGCCCCAGCATTTT. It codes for CASSLQGSGPQHF.

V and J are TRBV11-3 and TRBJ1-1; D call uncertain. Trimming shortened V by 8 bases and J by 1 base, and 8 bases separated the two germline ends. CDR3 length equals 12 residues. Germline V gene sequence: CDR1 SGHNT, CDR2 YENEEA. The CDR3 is CASDKGNTEAFF. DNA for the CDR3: TGTGCCAGCGACAAGGGGAACACTGAAGCTTTCTTT.

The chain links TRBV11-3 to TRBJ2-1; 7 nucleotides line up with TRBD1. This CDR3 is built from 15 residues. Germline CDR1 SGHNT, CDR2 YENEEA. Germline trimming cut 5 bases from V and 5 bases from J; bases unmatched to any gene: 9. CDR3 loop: CASSKGDSLDNEQFF. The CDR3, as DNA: TGTGCCAGCAGCAAGGGGGACAGCCTCGACAATGAGCAGTTCTTC.

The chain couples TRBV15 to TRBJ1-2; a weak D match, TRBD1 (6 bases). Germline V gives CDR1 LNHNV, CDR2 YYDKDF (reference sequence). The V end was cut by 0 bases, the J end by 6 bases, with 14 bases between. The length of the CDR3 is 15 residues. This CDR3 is CATSRDRAGEDGYTF. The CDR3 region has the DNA TGTGCCACCAGCAGAGATCGCGCAGGGGAGGATGGCTACACCTTC. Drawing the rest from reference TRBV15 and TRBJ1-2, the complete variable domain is DAMVIQNPRYQVTQFGKPVTLSCSQTLNHNVMYWYQQKSSQAPKLLFHYYDKDFNNEADTPDNFQSRRPNTSFCFLDIRSPGLGDTAMYLCATSRDRAGEDGYTFGSGTRLTVV.

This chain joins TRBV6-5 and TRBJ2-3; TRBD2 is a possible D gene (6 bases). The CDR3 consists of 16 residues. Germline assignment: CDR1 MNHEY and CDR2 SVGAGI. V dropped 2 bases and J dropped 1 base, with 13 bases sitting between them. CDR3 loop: CASSYGGPGGTDTQYF. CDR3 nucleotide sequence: TGTGCCAGCAGTTACGGTGGTCCGGGAGGCACAGATACGCAGTATTTT.

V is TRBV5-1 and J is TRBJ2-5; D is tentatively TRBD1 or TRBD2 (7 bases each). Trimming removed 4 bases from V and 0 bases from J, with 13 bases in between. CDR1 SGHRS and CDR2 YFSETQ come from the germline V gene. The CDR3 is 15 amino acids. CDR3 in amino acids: CASSKQGGYQETQYF. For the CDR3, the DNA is TGCGCCAGCAGCAAGCAGGGGGGGTACCAAGAGACCCAGTACTTC.

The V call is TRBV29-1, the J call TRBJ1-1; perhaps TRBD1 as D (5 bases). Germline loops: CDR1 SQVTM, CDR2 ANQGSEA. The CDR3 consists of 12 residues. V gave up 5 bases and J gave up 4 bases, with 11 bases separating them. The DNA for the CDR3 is TGCAGCGTTAGGAGGGGATCCACTGAAGCTTTCTTT. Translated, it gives CSVRRGSTEAFF. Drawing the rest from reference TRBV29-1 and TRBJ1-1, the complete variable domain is SAVISQKPSRDICQRGTSLTIQCQVDSQVTMMFWYRQQPGQSLTLIATANQGSEATYESGFVIDKFPISRPNLTFSTLTVSNMSPEDSSIYLCSVRRGSTEAFFGQGTRLTVV.

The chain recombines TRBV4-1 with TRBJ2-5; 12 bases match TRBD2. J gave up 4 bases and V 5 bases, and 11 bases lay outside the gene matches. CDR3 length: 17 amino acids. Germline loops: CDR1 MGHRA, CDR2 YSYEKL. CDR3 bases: TGCGCCAGCAGCACCCGACTAGCGGGGGACCGCGGAGAGACCCAGTACTTC. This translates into CASSTRLAGDRGETQYF.